This T cell receptor beta chain originates from a study of CD8 T cells in Susac syndrome. Reverse transcription of about 0.45 to 1 ug RNA was performed with random hexamers. MiXCR, run by TCRdb on the immunoSEQ multiplex PCR reads, gives a single entry per CDR3 protein. This table holds about 2,300 distinct CDR3 sequences, more than 65% found once. Germline V lookup: CDR1 SGHTA, CDR2 FQGTGA. The CDR3 has 15 residues. Trimming shortened V by 1 base and J by 7 bases, and 16 bases separated the two germline ends. Staining for CD27 and CD45RA defined the memory subsets that guided TEMRA sorting. Material: CD8+ TEMRA cells from PBMCs. The subset denotes: FACS-sorted terminally differentiated effector memory CD8+ T cells re-expressing CD45RA (CD8+ TEMRA). The clonotype was recovered from a human donor with Susac syndrome. The chain is built from TRBV7-3 and TRBJ1-2; possibly TRBD1 for D (6 bases). CDR3 protein: CASSLSGPEGGGYTF. CDR3 sequence (DNA): TGTGCCAGCAGCTTAAGTGGCCCAGAAGGGGGTGGCTACACCTTC.